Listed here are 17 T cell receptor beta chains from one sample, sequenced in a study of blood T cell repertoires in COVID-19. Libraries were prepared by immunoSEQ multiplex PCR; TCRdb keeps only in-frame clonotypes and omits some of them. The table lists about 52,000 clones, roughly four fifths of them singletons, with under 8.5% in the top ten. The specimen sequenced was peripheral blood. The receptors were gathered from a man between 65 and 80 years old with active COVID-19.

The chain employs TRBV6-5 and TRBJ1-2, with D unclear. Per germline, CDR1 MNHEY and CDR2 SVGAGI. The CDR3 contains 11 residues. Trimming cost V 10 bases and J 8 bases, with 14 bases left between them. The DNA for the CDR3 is TGTGCCACCCACGACTCCCACGGCTACACCTTC. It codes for CATHDSHGYTF.

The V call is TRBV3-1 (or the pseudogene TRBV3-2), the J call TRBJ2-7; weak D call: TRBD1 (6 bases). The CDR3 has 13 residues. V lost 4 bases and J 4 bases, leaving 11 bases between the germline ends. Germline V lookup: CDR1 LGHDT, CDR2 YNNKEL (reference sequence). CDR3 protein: CASSLGTYYEQYF. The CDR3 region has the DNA TGTGCCAGCAGCCTCGGGACATATTACGAGCAGTACTTC.

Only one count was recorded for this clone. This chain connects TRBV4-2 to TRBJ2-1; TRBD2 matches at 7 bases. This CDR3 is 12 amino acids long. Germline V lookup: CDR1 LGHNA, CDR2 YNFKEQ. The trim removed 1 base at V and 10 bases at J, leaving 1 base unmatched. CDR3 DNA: TGTGCCAGCAGCCAAGTGCGGGGGGAGCAGTTCTTC. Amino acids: CASSQVRGEQFF.

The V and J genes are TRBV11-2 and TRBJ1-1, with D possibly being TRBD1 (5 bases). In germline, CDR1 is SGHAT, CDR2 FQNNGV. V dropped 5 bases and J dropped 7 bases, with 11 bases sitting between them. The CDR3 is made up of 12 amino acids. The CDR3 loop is CASSHRQNEAFF. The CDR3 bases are TGTGCCAGCAGCCACCGACAGAATGAAGCTTTCTTT.

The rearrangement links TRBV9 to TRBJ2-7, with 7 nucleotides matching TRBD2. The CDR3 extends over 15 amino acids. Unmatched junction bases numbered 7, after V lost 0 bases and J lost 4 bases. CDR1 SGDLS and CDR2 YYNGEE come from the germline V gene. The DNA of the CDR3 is TGTGCCAGCAGCGTAGGGTCGATGGGAGGGTACGAGCAGTACTTC. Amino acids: CASSVGSMGGYEQYF. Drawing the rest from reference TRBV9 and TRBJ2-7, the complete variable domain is DSGVTQTPKHLITATGQRVTLRCSPRSGDLSVYWYQQSLDQGLQFLIQYYNGEERAKGNILERFSAQQFPDLHSELNLSSLELGDSALYFCASSVGSMGGYEQYFGPGTRLTVT.

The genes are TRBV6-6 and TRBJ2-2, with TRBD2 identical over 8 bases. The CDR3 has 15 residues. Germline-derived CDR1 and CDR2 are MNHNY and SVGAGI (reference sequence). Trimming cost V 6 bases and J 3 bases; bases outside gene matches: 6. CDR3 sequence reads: CASRIGTRDTGELFF. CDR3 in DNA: TGTGCCAGCAGAATCGGGACTAGAGACACCGGGGAGCTGTTTTTT.

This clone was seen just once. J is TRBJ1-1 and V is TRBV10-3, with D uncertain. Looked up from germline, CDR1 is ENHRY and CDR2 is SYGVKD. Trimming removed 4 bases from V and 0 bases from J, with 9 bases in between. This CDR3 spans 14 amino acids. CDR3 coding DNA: TGTGCCATCAGTGCGGAGCGGCTGAACACTGAAGCTTTCTTT. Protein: CAISAERLNTEAFF.

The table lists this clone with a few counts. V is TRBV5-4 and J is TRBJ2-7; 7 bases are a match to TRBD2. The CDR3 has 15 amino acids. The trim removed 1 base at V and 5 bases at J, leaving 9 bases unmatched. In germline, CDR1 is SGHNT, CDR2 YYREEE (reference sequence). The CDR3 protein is CASSLRGLGAHEQYF. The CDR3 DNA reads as TGTGCCAGCAGCTTGCGCGGACTAGGGGCCCACGAGCAGTACTTC.

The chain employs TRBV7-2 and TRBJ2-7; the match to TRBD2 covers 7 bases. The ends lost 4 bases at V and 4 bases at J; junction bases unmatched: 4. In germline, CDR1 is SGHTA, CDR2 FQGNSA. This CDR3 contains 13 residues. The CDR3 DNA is TGTGCCAGCAGCTGGGAGGGCGGGTACGAGCAGTACTTC. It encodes CASSWEGGYEQYF.

The CDR3 reads CASSQRGLQETQYF. CDR3 sequence (DNA): TGCGCCAGCAGTCAAAGAGGGCTGCAAGAGACCCAGTACTTC. This chain uses TRBV5-1 with TRBJ2-5; a weak D match, TRBD2 (5 bases). This CDR3 has 14 amino acids. V dropped 5 bases and J dropped 2 bases, with 13 bases sitting between them. Germline-derived CDR1 and CDR2 are SGHRS and YFSETQ.

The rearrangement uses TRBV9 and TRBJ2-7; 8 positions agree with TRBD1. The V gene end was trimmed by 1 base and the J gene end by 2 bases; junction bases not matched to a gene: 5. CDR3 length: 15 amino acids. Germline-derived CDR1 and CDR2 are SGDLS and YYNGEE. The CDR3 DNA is TGTGCCAGCAGCGTACCCCCAGGGGGCGCCTACGAGCAGTACTTC. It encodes CASSVPPGGAYEQYF.

The CDR3 nucleotides read TGTGCCAGCAGCTTAGAACCTAGCGGGGCCTCCTACGAGCAGTACTTC. Residues: CASSLEPSGASYEQYF. This chain links TRBV7-8 with TRBJ2-7, with TRBD2 matching over 9 bases. The CDR3 extends over 16 amino acids. Unmatched junction bases numbered 4, after V lost 1 base and J lost 0 bases. Germline lookup yields CDR1 SGHVS and CDR2 FQNEAQ.

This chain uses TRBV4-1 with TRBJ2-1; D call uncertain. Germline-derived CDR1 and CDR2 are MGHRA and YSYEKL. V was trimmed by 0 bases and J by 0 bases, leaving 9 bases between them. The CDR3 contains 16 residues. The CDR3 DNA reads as TGCGCCAGCAGCCAAGACGCGGTGAGCTCCTACAATGAGCAGTTCTTC. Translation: CASSQDAVSSYNEQFF.

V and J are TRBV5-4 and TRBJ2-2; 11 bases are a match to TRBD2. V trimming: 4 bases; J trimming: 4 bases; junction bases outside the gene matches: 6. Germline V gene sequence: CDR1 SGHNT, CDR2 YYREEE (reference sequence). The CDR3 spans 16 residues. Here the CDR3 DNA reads TGTGCCAGCAGCAACCGACTAGCGGGGATCACCGGGGAGCTGTTTTTT. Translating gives CASSNRLAGITGELFF.

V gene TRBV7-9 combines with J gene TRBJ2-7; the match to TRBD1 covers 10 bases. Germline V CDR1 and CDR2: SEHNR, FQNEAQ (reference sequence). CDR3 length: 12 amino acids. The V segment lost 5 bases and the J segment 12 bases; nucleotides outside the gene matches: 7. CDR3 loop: CASSSGTGAAYF. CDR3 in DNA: TGTGCCAGCAGCAGCGGGACAGGGGCCGCGTACTTC.

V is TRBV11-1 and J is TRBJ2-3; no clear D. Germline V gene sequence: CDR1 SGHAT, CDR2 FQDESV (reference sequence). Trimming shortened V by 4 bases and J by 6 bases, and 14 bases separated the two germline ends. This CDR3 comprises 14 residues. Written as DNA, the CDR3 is TGTGCCAGCAGCTCTAGAGGCCTAGATGATACGCAGTATTTT. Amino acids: CASSSRGLDDTQYF.

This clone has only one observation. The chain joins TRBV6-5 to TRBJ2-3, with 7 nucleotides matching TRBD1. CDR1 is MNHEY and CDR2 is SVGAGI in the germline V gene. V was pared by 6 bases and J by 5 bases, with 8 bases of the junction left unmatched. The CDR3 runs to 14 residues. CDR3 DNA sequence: TGTGCCAGCAGGAGGACAGGAAACAGAGATACGCAGTATTTT. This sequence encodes CASRRTGNRDTQYF.